What follows describes a single T cell receptor beta chain. The source of the sample is a study of Ad26.COV2.S vaccination and SARS-CoV-2 variants. Turning to the study itself: Once, or twice with 56 days between doses, Ad26.COV2.S was given intramuscularly.

The treatment denotes: some 20 received Ad26.COV2.S at low or high dose, single or two shots; about 5 received placebo; per-sample allocation not given. Sampling was performed 63 days after the first vaccine or placebo injection. An adult aged 18-55 years in Boston served as the donor. Germline loops: CDR1 KGHSH, CDR2 LQKENI. The CDR3 contains 13 residues. V lost 5 bases, J lost 3 bases, and 11 bases lay in between. Repertoires were generated with immunoSEQ multiplex PCR, while TCRdb's copy carries only in-frame clones and drops some. Of around 380,000 clones listed, approximately 91% are singletons. The clonotype comes from a person aged 18 to 59 who received the Ad26.COV2.S COVID-19 vaccine or a placebo. The sequenced sample was peripheral blood, obtained in a trial of Ad26.COV2.S vaccine versus placebo. This sequence joins TRBV18 and TRBJ2-7, with D possibly being TRBD1 (5 bases). Here the CDR3 reads CASSAEQDYEQYF. CDR3 sequence (DNA): TGTGCCAGCTCAGCAGAACAGGACTACGAGCAGTACTTC.